This entry lists 29 T cell receptor beta chains sequenced from one sample in a study of human T cells and chemical hapten exposure. Time point here: pre-sensitization, week 0. This sample's treatment: therapeutic diphenylcyclopropenone sensitization with weekly scalp DPC. One entry per CDR3 protein, called by TCRdb with MiXCR from the RACE reads. The data show 95,000 to 100,000 distinct CDR3 sequences, with 10% to 12% seen just once and 3.1% held by the top ten. The sample here was whole blood, taken in connection with sensitization to the hapten diphenylcyclopropenone (DPC). Receptors originate from a woman aged 60-75 years with alopecia areata. Some clones in this sample may be carry-over from other donors' samples.

With regard to this clonotype: This clone may be a read error of a much larger clone one base away. The chain employs TRBV19 and TRBJ1-5, with D unresolved. The CDR3 has 14 residues. V gave up 5 bases and J gave up 1 base, with 9 bases separating them. CDR1 and CDR2 (germline): LNHDA, SQIVND (reference sequence). CDR3 sequence reads: CASSVPRSNQPQHF. Here the CDR3 DNA reads TGTGCCAGTAGTGTGCCGAGAAGCAATCAGCCCCAGCATTTT.

The rearrangement links TRBV7-2 to TRBJ2-7; 7 bases are shared with TRBD2. The CDR3 is made up of 13 amino acids. Germline CDR1 reads SGHTA; CDR2 reads FQGNSA. With V trimmed by 1 base and J by 6 bases, 3 bases remained unmatched. The DNA for the CDR3 is TGTGCCAGCAGCTTAGTCTGGGAGGGCGAGCAGTACTTC. This codes for CASSLVWEGEQYF.

The sample holds a few counts of this clonotype. This chain connects TRBV29-1 to TRBJ1-4, with D tentatively TRBD1 (5 bases). Trimming took off 4 bases at V and 5 bases at J, with 14 bases between the two ends. The CDR3 contains 14 residues. The germline CDR1 and CDR2 sequences are SQVTM and ANQGSEA. The CDR3 DNA is TGCAGCGTTGGCAGGGCAGAGGCAAATGAAAAACTGTTTTTT. It codes for CSVGRAEANEKLFF.

This clonotype was detected a few times. The chain joins TRBV28 to TRBJ1-5; D perhaps matches TRBD1 (6 bases). This CDR3 region has 14 residues. Trimming stripped 6 bases from V and 3 bases from J, with 12 bases between. Germline CDR1 and CDR2: MDHEN and SYDVKM. CDR3 nucleotides: TGTGCCAGCAGAAAGGGGGGTCCCAATCAGCCCCAGCATTTT. Translating gives CASRKGGPNQPQHF.

The table lists this clonotype with a few counts. The V call is TRBV7-2, the J call TRBJ2-7, with unresolved D. V lost 2 bases and J lost 6, with 11 bases in between. Germline V lookup: CDR1 SGHTA, CDR2 FQGNSA. The CDR3 covers 13 residues. The CDR3 spells CASSLNVWSEQYF. Written as DNA, the CDR3 is TGTGCCAGCAGCTTAAATGTTTGGTCCGAGCAGTACTTC.

This clonotype was seen a few times. The chain employs TRBV29-1 and TRBJ2-1; D tentatively fits TRBD1 or TRBD2 (5 bases each). CDR1 and CDR2 from the germline V gene are SQVTM and ANQGSEA. The CDR3 extends over 12 amino acids. The V end was cut by 6 bases, the J end by 6 bases, with 12 bases between. CDR3 loop: CSVGRDGNEQFF. The CDR3 region has the DNA TGCAGCGTAGGTCGGGACGGCAATGAGCAGTTCTTC.

This clonotype has at least ten counts. The chain links TRBV5-6 to TRBJ1-5; D uncertain. Germline lookup yields CDR1 SGHDT and CDR2 YYEEEE. V shed 0 bases and J shed 1 base, with 5 bases lying between them. The CDR3 is 14 amino acids. The chain's CDR3 is CASSLDGSNQPQHF. DNA of the CDR3: TGTGCCAGCAGCTTGGATGGGAGCAATCAGCCCCAGCATTTT.

This rearrangement joins TRBV5-1 to TRBJ2-5, with 12 positions matching TRBD2. The CDR3 loop spans 18 amino acids. The J segment lost 5 bases and the V segment lost 4 bases, leaving 15 bases of the junction unmatched. Germline V CDR1 and CDR2: SGHRS, YFSETQ. CDR3 sequence: CASSPPGASGGAAETQYF. CDR3 DNA sequence: TGCGCCAGCAGCCCACCTGGAGCTAGCGGGGGGGCCGCGGAGACCCAGTACTTC.

In its sample, this clonotype was seen a few times. This CDR3 is CASSPPRDPNSDRGTYEQYF. Written as DNA, the CDR3 is TGTGCCAGCTCACCACCGCGGGACCCTAACAGCGACCGGGGGACCTACGAGCAGTACTTC. This chain joins TRBV18 and TRBJ2-7; tentative D call: TRBD2 (6 bases). Trimming took 0 bases from V and 2 from J, leaving 26 bases between them. Germline assignment: CDR1 KGHSH and CDR2 LQKENI. CDR3 length: 20 residues.

This clonotype occurred many times. One junction end disagrees with the germline gene, perhaps due to a read error. The V and J genes are TRBV5-1 and TRBJ1-5; D might be TRBD1 (5 bases). CDR1 is SGHRS and CDR2 is YFSETQ in the germline V gene. This CDR3 is built from 13 residues. In nucleotides, the CDR3 is TGTGCCAGCAGCCGGGACGGGAACCAGCCCCAGCATTTT. Its translation is CASSRDGNQPQHF. Full variable domain (remainder filled in from reference TRBV5-1 and TRBJ1-5): KAGVTQTPRYLIKTRGQQVTLSCSPISGHRSVSWYQQTPGQGLQFLFEYFSETQRNKGNFPGRFSGRQFSNSRSEMNVSTLELGDSALYLCASSRDGNQPQHFGDGTRLSIL.

In its sample, this clonotype was seen a few times. The chain uses TRBV5-1 and TRBJ2-3; possible D gene TRBD2, 5 bases. V shed 0 bases and J shed 1 base, with 12 bases lying between them. The CDR3 contains 16 residues. Germline CDR1 is SGHRS and CDR2 is YFSETQ. The CDR3 loop is CASSLGGRRGTDTQYF. For the CDR3, the DNA is TGCGCCAGCAGCTTGGGTGGTAGGCGGGGCACAGATACGCAGTATTTT. The complete variable domain, with remaining parts taken from reference TRBV5-1 and TRBJ2-3, reads KAGVTQTPRYLIKTRGQQVTLSCSPISGHRSVSWYQQTPGQGLQFLFEYFSETQRNKGNFPGRFSGRQFSNSRSEMNVSTLELGDSALYLCASSLGGRRGTDTQYFGPGTRLTVL.

This clonotype was counted only a few times. In DNA, the CDR3 is TGTGCCAGCAGCCTACCGGCCCTGCGCCAGCCCCAGCATTTT. Its translation: CASSLPALRQPQHF. The chain couples TRBV12-3 or TRBV12-4 to TRBJ1-5; D not resolved. V was clipped by 6 bases and J by 7 bases, with 16 bases between them. The CDR3 spans 14 residues.

There are many counts of this clonotype. The chain links TRBV27 to TRBJ1-5; TRBD1 matches 7 bases. V lost 5 bases to trimming and J lost 4 bases; unmatched junction nucleotides: 8. Germline V lookup: CDR1 MNHEY, CDR2 SMNVEV (reference sequence). The CDR3 runs 15 residues. The CDR3 here is CASSTHSGGNQPQHF. For the CDR3, the DNA is TGTGCCAGCAGTACTCATTCAGGGGGGAATCAGCCCCAGCATTTT.

This clonotype has a count of ten or more. This rearrangement joins TRBV5-1 to TRBJ2-5; TRBD2 matches 7 bases. The germline V gene encodes CDR1 SGHRS and CDR2 YFSETQ. J was trimmed by 1 base and V by 4 bases; bases with no gene match: 7. This CDR3 region has 15 residues. The DNA of the CDR3 is TGCGCCAGCAGCCGGACTGGCGGGAGCCAAGAGACCCAGTACTTC. Residues: CASSRTGGSQETQYF.

With respect to this clonotype: It may be a read error: a sequence one base away is much more abundant. The chain joins TRBV20-1 to TRBJ2-1; 14 bases are a match to TRBD2. CDR1 DFQATT and CDR2 SNEGSKA come from the germline V gene (reference sequence). J lost 11 bases, V lost 5 bases, and 8 bases had no gene match. CDR3 size: 14 residues. CDR3 protein: CSAYWTSGGYKQFF. The CDR3 nucleotides are TGCAGTGCTTACTGGACTAGCGGGGGGTATAAGCAGTTCTTC.

This clonotype was seen more than once but under ten times. The chain is built from TRBV18 and TRBJ1-6; D not resolved. This CDR3 comprises 13 residues. The V gene's germline CDR1 is KGHSH and CDR2 LQKENI. V was trimmed by 2 bases and J by 7 bases, leaving 6 bases between them. CDR3 DNA: TGTGCCAGCTCACCAGGGGTAAATTCACCCCTCCACTTT. This gives the protein CASSPGVNSPLHF. Full variable domain (remainder filled in from reference TRBV18 and TRBJ1-6): NAGVMQNPRHLVRRRGQEARLRCSPMKGHSHVYWYRQLPEEGLKFMVYLQKENIIDESGMPKERFSAEFPKEGPSILRIQQVVRGDSAAYFCASSPGVNSPLHFGNGTRLTVT.

This clonotype was recorded at least ten times. The CDR3 loop is CASRILEGSTEAFF. CDR3 in DNA: TGTGCCAGCAGAATTCTAGAGGGTAGTACTGAAGCTTTCTTT. The V call is TRBV2, the J call TRBJ1-1, with unresolved D. Between the trimmed V and J ends, which lost 6 bases and 5 bases, there was a span of 16 bases. This CDR3 comprises 14 residues. Germline V gives CDR1 SNHLY, CDR2 FYNNEI.

This clonotype has more than one count but fewer than ten. A junction end diverges from the germline sequence, so it may reflect a read error. The chain uses TRBV2 and TRBJ1-1, with a weak D call TRBD1 (6 bases). The CDR3 totals 15 residues. Germline-derived CDR1 and CDR2 are SNHLY and FYNNEI. In nucleotides, the CDR3 is TGTGCCAGCAGTGAAGCGCTTCAGGGACACCCTGAGGCTTTCTTT. Translation gives CASSEALQGHPEAFF. The variable domain in full, with the rest retrieved from reference TRBV2 and TRBJ1-1, is EPEVTQTPSHQVTQMGQEVILRCVPISNHLYFYWYRQILGQKVEFLVSFYNNEISEKSEIFDDQFSVERPDGSNFTLKIRSTKLEDSAMYFCASSEALQGHPEAFFGQGTRLTVV.

This clonotype was observed many times. The J gene is TRBJ1-4, the V gene TRBV7-2, with D possibly matching TRBD1 (5 bases). Germline assignment: CDR1 SGHTA and CDR2 FQGNSA. Trimming took off 5 bases at V and 5 bases at J, with 18 bases between the two ends. The CDR3 is 16 residues long. The CDR3 reads CASSRGLGRVNEKLFF. CDR3 DNA: TGTGCCAGCAGCCGAGGTTTGGGCAGGGTAAATGAAAAACTGTTTTTT. Full variable domain (missing parts from reference TRBV7-2 and TRBJ1-4): GAGVSQSPSNKVTEKGKDVELRCDPISGHTALYWYRQSLGQGLEFLIYFQGNSAPDKSGLPSDRFSAERTGGSVSTLTIQRTQQEDSAVYLCASSRGLGRVNEKLFFGSGTQLSVL.

The chain has TRBV7-6 and TRBJ2-3; D unclear. The CDR3 contains 14 residues. Per germline, CDR1 SGHVS and CDR2 FNYEAQ. Trimming removed 5 bases from V and 6 bases from J, with 15 bases in between. In nucleotides, the CDR3 is TGTGCCAGCAGCAATCTGATATTGTGGGATACGCAGTATTTT. Translated, it gives CASSNLILWDTQYF.

This clonotype has a count of ten or more. V and J are TRBV18 and TRBJ1-2; perhaps TRBD1 as D (5 bases). CDR3 length: 16 amino acids. CDR1 and CDR2 from the germline V gene are KGHSH and LQKENI. Trimming took 6 bases from V and 0 from J, leaving 17 bases between them. The CDR3 sequence is CASSPLRDAANYGYTF. In DNA form, the CDR3 reads TGTGCCAGCTCTCCGTTACGGGACGCTGCTAACTATGGCTACACCTTC. Filled out from reference TRBV18 and TRBJ1-2, the complete variable domain reads NAGVMQNPRHLVRRRGQEARLRCSPMKGHSHVYWYRQLPEEGLKFMVYLQKENIIDESGMPKERFSAEFPKEGPSILRIQQVVRGDSAAYFCASSPLRDAANYGYTFGSGTRLTVV.

This clonotype was recorded at least ten times. The chain uses TRBV18 and TRBJ2-7; D call uncertain. The CDR3 sequence is 14 residues long. Germline-derived CDR1 and CDR2 are KGHSH and LQKENI. The germline V and J ends were trimmed by 2 bases and 5 bases, with 13 bases remaining between them. For the CDR3, the DNA is TGTGCCAGCTCACCAAGGCCGGACCATCACGAGCAGTACTTC. It yields the protein CASSPRPDHHEQYF.

This clonotype has at least ten counts. The V gene is TRBV10-3, the J gene TRBJ1-4; 9 bases agree with TRBD1. CDR1 is ENHRY and CDR2 is SYGVKD in the germline V gene. V lost 5 bases to trimming and J lost 8 bases; unmatched junction nucleotides: 9. This CDR3 comprises 15 residues. In DNA, the CDR3 is TGTGCCATCAGTCCAATGGGACAGGGAGAAGAAAAACTGTTTTTT. Translating it yields CAISPMGQGEEKLFF.

This clonotype was observed a single time. The J gene is TRBJ1-5, the V gene TRBV12-3 or TRBV12-4; no reliable D call. This CDR3 has 13 residues. Trimming cost V 6 bases and J 7 bases, with 13 bases left between them. CDR3 coding DNA: TGTGCCAGCAGCTTTGAGGGTGGCCAGCCCCAGCATTTT. It translates to CASSFEGGQPQHF.

This clonotype was counted only a few times. In DNA, the CDR3 is TGTGCCAGCAGCTTAGTAGCTAGCGACGGGGAGCTGTTTTTT. Translating gives CASSLVASDGELFF. The chain recombines TRBV7-2 with TRBJ2-2, with D perhaps TRBD2 (6 bases). Germline loops: CDR1 SGHTA, CDR2 FQGNSA. This CDR3 region has 14 residues. The V and J ends lost 1 base and 7 bases respectively, with 10 bases between them.

At least ten counts were recorded for this clonotype. The CDR3 bases are TGTGCCAGCAGTAATCTAGCGGGAGCCAAAAACATTCAGTACTTC. It specifies CASSNLAGAKNIQYF. The J gene is TRBJ2-4, the V gene TRBV6-5; 8 bases are shared with TRBD2. The CDR3 sequence is 15 residues long. J lost 0 bases, V lost 5 bases, and 3 bases had no gene match. Germline V CDR1 and CDR2: MNHEY, SVGAGI.

This clonotype was seen many times. The chain has TRBV18 and TRBJ1-1, with D uncertain. Germline CDR1 reads KGHSH; CDR2 reads LQKENI. The V and J ends lost 1 base and 6 bases respectively, with 6 bases between them. This CDR3 spans 12 amino acids. DNA of the CDR3: TGTGCCAGCTCACCACAGGAGGCTGAAGCTTTCTTT. Its protein is CASSPQEAEAFF.

In this sample, this clonotype turned up many times. This sequence joins TRBV12-3 or TRBV12-4 and TRBJ1-1, with D perhaps TRBD1 (5 bases). Trimming left V 5 bases short and J 3 bases short, with 22 bases between. This CDR3 is built from 17 residues. The CDR3 DNA sequence: TGTGCCAGCAGTCACCACGCAGGGCGTCGTGGGTACACTGAAGCTTTCTTT. Translating gives CASSHHAGRRGYTEAFF.

This chain links TRBV5-1 with TRBJ2-1, with D tentatively TRBD1 or TRBD2 (5 bases each). The CDR3 is 13 amino acids. Trimming shortened V by 0 bases and J by 10 bases, and 11 bases separated the two germline ends. Germline values: CDR1 SGHRS, CDR2 YFSETQ. CDR3 DNA: TGCGCCAGCAGCTTGGAACGGGGCGTCGAGCAGTTCTTC. Translating it yields CASSLERGVEQFF.